This T cell receptor beta chain was obtained from a study of T cell responses to AZD1222 COVID-19 vaccine. Regarding the study as a whole: No day 14 peak samples; only post-peak repertoires were characterized. Reportedly, nearly half of unique spike TCRs recognized epitopes outside B.1.351/B.1.1.7 mutations. Spike was spanned by vaccine-associated CD4 TCRs, with dominance at 160-218 and 743-854.

Sequenced by immunoSEQ multiplex PCR; TCRdb stores in-frame clones only, minus some. The table lists 75,000 to 90,000 clones, under 95% of them singletons. As for this clone: What it binds is unknown.

CDR3 size: 19 residues. Germline-derived CDR1 and CDR2 are LGHNT and FRNRAP. The junction had 13 bases not matched to a gene; V was cut back by 5 bases and J by 0 bases. The TCR was taken from an adult who received the AZD1222 COVID-19 vaccine. The material sequenced was peripheral blood, taken 28 days after the second AZD1222 dose. The chain joins TRBV12-5 to TRBJ2-7; TRBD2 agrees at 13 bases. The CDR3 DNA reads TGTGCTAGTGGTCCTCCCGGGACTAGCGGGGCAATAAACTCCTACGAGCAGTACTTC. Translated, it gives CASGPPGTSGAINSYEQYF.